The entry below describes one T cell receptor beta chain. The antigen remains unidentified. In germline, CDR1 is MDHEN, CDR2 SYDVKM. CDR3 length: 12 amino acids. The V and J ends lost 8 bases and 4 bases respectively, with 11 bases between them. This sample was included in a study of T cells in localized non-small cell lung cancer. Study outcomes and limitations: The study detected a median roughly 56 of the top 100 tumor clones in adjacent lung.

Repertoires were generated with immunoSEQ multiplex PCR, while TCRdb's copy carries only in-frame clones and drops some. The table lists 4,000 to 6,000 clones, 55% of them singletons. The V gene is TRBV28, the J gene TRBJ1-1; D remains ambiguous. The TCR was taken from a male donor older than 55 with stage I squamous cell lung carcinoma. Sequences were derived from lymph node tissue, sampled before any cancer treatment. The CDR3 spells CASGSGGTEAFF. Here the CDR3 DNA reads TGTGCCAGCGGCTCGGGAGGCACTGAAGCTTTCTTT.